What follows are 17 T cell receptor beta chains derived from one specimen sequenced in a study of T cell responses to AZD1222 COVID-19 vaccine. This table comes from immunoSEQ multiplex PCR, and its TCRdb copy is limited to in-frame clones, with some not included. The data show under 80,000 clones, 79% seen once. Sequencing was performed on peripheral blood, taken on day 0 of MenACWY control vaccination. These receptors originate from an adult in good health.

The chain employs TRBV4-2 and TRBJ2-7; D might be TRBD2 (5 bases). Germline assignment: CDR1 LGHNA and CDR2 YNFKEQ. The CDR3 is 12 amino acids. V gave up 4 bases and J gave up 9 bases, with 13 bases separating them. The CDR3 loop is CASSRGNGGQYF. In DNA, the CDR3 is TGTGCCAGCAGCCGAGGGAACGGCGGGCAGTACTTC.

Remarks on this clone: The sample carries other DNA sequences with the same CDR3. V is TRBV7-2 and J is TRBJ2-1; possible D gene TRBD1, 7 bases. Germline CDR1 reads SGHTA; CDR2 reads FQGNSA. This CDR3 comprises 15 residues. V gave up 5 bases and J gave up 4 bases, with 15 bases separating them. Here the CDR3 DNA reads TGTGCCAGCAGCCCCCAGGGGGGCCTTTACAATGAGCAGTTCTTC. The encoded protein is CASSPQGGLYNEQFF.

The chain carries TRBV10-3 and TRBJ1-1; a weak D match, TRBD1 (5 bases). The V gene lost 1 base and the J gene lost 1 base, with 10 bases spanning the gap. Germline CDR1 reads ENHRY; CDR2 reads SYGVKD. The CDR3 sequence is 15 residues long. The CDR3 is CAISELGQQNTEAFF. DNA of the CDR3: TGTGCCATCAGTGAGTTGGGGCAGCAGAACACTGAAGCTTTCTTT.

In its sample, this clone was seen once. The rearrangement joins TRBV3-1 (or the pseudogene TRBV3-2) to TRBJ1-1; 8 nucleotides line up with TRBD1. The V segment lost 2 bases and the J segment 8 bases; nucleotides outside the gene matches: 1. This CDR3 is 12 amino acids long. Germline CDR1 reads LGHDT; CDR2 reads YNNKEL (reference sequence). The CDR3 protein is CASSQWTGEAFF. In nucleotides, the CDR3 is TGTGCCAGCAGCCAATGGACAGGGGAAGCTTTCTTT.

The rearrangement links TRBV11-2 to TRBJ2-1; 14 positions match TRBD2. The CDR3 is 17 amino acids. Germline V CDR1 and CDR2: SGHAT, FQNNGV. V shed 3 bases and J 3 bases; nucleotides not matched to a gene: 4. CDR3 DNA: TGTGCCAGCAGCTTTAGACTAGCGGGAGGGAACTACAATGAGCAGTTCTTC. It translates to CASSFRLAGGNYNEQFF.

The chain employs TRBV5-6 and TRBJ1-2; no clear D gene. Germline CDR1 SGHDT, CDR2 YYEEEE. V lost 4 bases to trimming and J lost 8 bases, with 6 bases between them. The length of the CDR3 is 10 residues. The CDR3, as DNA: TGTGCCAGCAGCGTGGGAGGCTACACCTTC. This sequence encodes CASSVGGYTF.

This chain links TRBV2 with TRBJ1-6; D is unresolved. Per the germline V gene, CDR1 is SNHLY and CDR2 is FYNNEI. The CDR3 has 15 residues. Trimming cost V 4 bases and J 5 bases, with 12 bases left between them. CDR3 in amino acids: CASSVSDPDNSPLHF. DNA for the CDR3: TGTGCCAGCAGTGTCTCCGACCCCGATAATTCACCCCTCCACTTT.

The chain uses TRBV2 and TRBJ2-1; D may match TRBD1 or TRBD2 (6 bases each). Germline lookup yields CDR1 SNHLY and CDR2 FYNNEI. The CDR3 length is 14 residues. With 3 bases removed from V and 8 bases from J, the gap between germline ends came to 14 bases. The CDR3 region has the DNA TGTGCCAGCAGTGATAAGGGGGGAGTCTATGAGCAGTTCTTC. This encodes CASSDKGGVYEQFF.

The rearrangement uses TRBV3-1 (or the pseudogene TRBV3-2) and TRBJ2-1; a possible D gene is TRBD2 (5 bases). V lost 2 bases, J lost 10 bases, and 18 bases lay in between. CDR3 length equals 15 residues. Germline loops: CDR1 LGHDT, CDR2 YNNKEL (reference sequence). CDR3 in amino acids: CASSQSLAKRGEQFF. Here the CDR3 DNA reads TGTGCCAGCAGCCAAAGTCTAGCCAAAAGAGGAGAGCAGTTCTTC.

This chain uses TRBV28 with TRBJ1-1; D remains ambiguous. This CDR3 spans 14 amino acids. Trimming left V 6 bases short and J 1 base short, with 12 bases between. Per germline, CDR1 MDHEN and CDR2 SYDVKM. CDR3 coding DNA: TGTGCCAGCAGCAAGGTCTTGGCGAACACTGAAGCTTTCTTT. It translates to CASSKVLANTEAFF.

J is TRBJ1-2 and V is TRBV5-4, with TRBD1 matching over 8 bases. The CDR3 has 17 residues. The trim removed 4 bases at V and 1 base at J, leaving 12 bases unmatched. Germline loops: CDR1 SGHNT, CDR2 YYREEE (reference sequence). CDR3 region: CASSNPLRGRVNYGYTF. The CDR3, as DNA: TGTGCCAGCAGCAACCCTCTCAGGGGGCGGGTTAACTATGGCTACACCTTC.

The CDR3 DNA reads as TGCGCCAGCAGCTTTCAGGGAGTAGATGGCTACACCTTC. Translating it yields CASSFQGVDGYTF. The gene calls are TRBV5-1 and TRBJ1-2, with a weak D call TRBD1 (5 bases). Trimming cost V 2 bases and J 6 bases, with 11 bases left between them. The germline CDR1 and CDR2 sequences are SGHRS and YFSETQ. CDR3 length equals 13 residues.

The rearrangement joins TRBV4-2 to TRBJ1-4; possible D gene TRBD1, 5 bases. From germline, CDR1 is LGHNA and CDR2 YNFKEQ. The ends were cut back, 6 bases at V and 5 bases at J, with 10 bases in the middle. The CDR3 has 13 amino acids. The CDR3, as DNA: TGTGCCAGCAGGGGGGGAGAAAATGAAAAACTGTTTTTT. Translating gives CASRGGENEKLFF.

The rearrangement uses TRBV30 and TRBJ1-4; D gene unclear. The V end was cut by 5 bases, the J end by 4 bases, with 8 bases between. The germline V gene has CDR1 GTSNPN and CDR2 SVGIG (reference sequence). This CDR3 comprises 12 residues. CDR3 residues: CAWGIYNEKLFF. In nucleotides, the CDR3 is TGTGCCTGGGGGATTTATAATGAAAAACTGTTTTTT.

The table lists this clone with a few counts. Other nucleotide sequences in the sample specify the same CDR3. The rearrangement links TRBV13 to TRBJ1-1, with D hard to call. The CDR3 sequence is 13 residues long. Trimming shortened V by 2 bases and J by 4 bases, and 8 bases separated the two germline ends. Germline-derived CDR1 and CDR2 are PRHDT and FYEKMQ (reference sequence). The CDR3 sequence is CASSLRPGTEAFF. As DNA, the CDR3 is TGTGCCAGCAGCTTAAGACCAGGCACTGAAGCTTTCTTT.

The rearrangement joins TRBV28 to TRBJ2-7; possible D gene TRBD2, 5 bases. CDR3 size: 14 residues. The V gene lost 6 bases and the J gene lost 1 base, with 13 bases spanning the gap. Germline V gene data show CDR1 as MDHEN and CDR2 as SYDVKM. The CDR3 is CASRPIRGSYEQYF. As DNA, the CDR3 is TGTGCCAGCAGACCGATCCGGGGATCCTACGAGCAGTACTTC.

This clone came up a few times. A junction boundary mismatches the germline segment, possibly from a read error. The gene calls are TRBV28 and TRBJ2-7, with 8 bases that match TRBD1. Germline values: CDR1 MDHEN, CDR2 SYDVKM. The CDR3 totals 11 residues. CDR3 sequence reads: CASSLRDRTHF. CDR3 DNA sequence: TGTGCCAGCAGTTTAAGGGACAGGACTCACTTC.